The entry below gives a single T cell receptor (beta chain) sequence along with its context. This clone was observed a handful of times. Its antigen is still unknown. No per-base quality is available; no much larger clone lies one base away. Using the deep immunoSEQ assay, TCR CDR3 regions were amplified from genomic DNA by multiplex PCR. For each cell subset, the extracted genomic DNA was distributed evenly across all wells of several immunoSEQ 96-well plates, and each plate served as one replicate. For sorted subsets, around 200 ng genomic DNA, equal to tens of thousands of T cell genomes, was loaded into each replicate PCR. The purified libraries were quantified using a Qubit 3.0 fluorometer, sized with a Bioanalyzer 2100, and then quantified again using the KAPA Library Quantification kit. A separate single-read 150-cycle Illumina NextSeq 550 flow cell was used to sequence each immunoSEQ 96-well plate. The original methods were these. The immunoSEQ output contained only junctional sequences without quality scores, so filtering could not match that applied to full-length reads. Sequences were annotated with PyIR, a Python wrapper for IgBLAST v1.9, and V/J genes and CDR3 were assigned using IMGT germline references. Reads with weak V/J assignments (E-value above 1e-6), missing CDR3, stop codons, out-of-frame junctions, or ambiguous translated residues were removed. A V3J clonotype was defined by an identical inferred V gene, J gene, and CDR3 amino acid sequence. Percentage overlap between repertoires was computed as shared unique clonotypes divided by the size of the smaller repertoire. Repertoire richness was assessed with RTK rarefaction, the Chao1 estimator, and Recon v2.1 estimates of unobserved clonotypes. Generation probabilities for all TCRbeta clonotypes obtained by the gDNA method from a handful of donors were computed using OLGA. TCRdb mirrors the immuneACCESS table, restricted to in-frame sequences. Some clones are absent from its copies; in checked studies, under half trace to an unresolved V gene, and the reason for the others is unknown. V and J calls and clone size follow that table, whereas D and trimming were derived from the DNA. The sample contains around 980,000 clones, roughly 74% of them found a single time. The ten largest clones add up to roughly 0.61% of the sample.

This sample is part of a study of shared clonotypes between healthy human individuals (dated by TCRdb to 2018 to 2021). Background for the entire study: A few men and two women, aged 18 to 49 years, made up the cohort. For each donor, CD4 naive and CD4 memory were each given three plates, CD8 naive was given two plates, and CD8 memory was given one plate. Blood TCR repertoires of a handful of healthy adults were deeply sequenced to estimate repertoire size and the extent of clonotype sharing between individuals. To increase sequencing depth and limit assay-specific biases, different laboratories used diverse techniques to prepare libraries and sequence TCR repertoires. Per donor, leukapheresis produced somewhere between about 0.94 and 9.5 billion PBMCs. Broader findings and caveats from the paper: Rarefaction of sorted-subset datasets indicated incomplete sequencing despite the large sequencing depth. Sampling was limited to blood, and TCR repertoires in tissue likely differ from TCR repertoires in blood. When a few donors were compared, the shared fraction of clonotypes was 5% to 6.5% for naive CD4, around 3.5% for naive CD8, more than 2% for memory CD4, and 0.4% for memory CD8. Naive subsets generally had larger estimated clonotype richness than memory subsets did. The small number of donors limited the genetic and exposure-history diversity represented. Clonotypes shared by all four sorted-subset donors showed higher generation probabilities than non-shared clonotypes. Pairwise subsampling led to the expectation that sequencing depth would affect the degree of clonotype sharing among donors.

The donors were healthy, HIV-negative adults who had no recently reported acute infections or vaccinations. Every donor was a Caucasian adult residing in Nashville, Tennessee, USA. CD4+ T cells were enriched by magnetic negative selection, after which naive cells were positively selected on CD45RA and the negative fraction was taken as the memory subset. Blood was collected by leukapheresis, and PBMCs were isolated by Ficoll-Histopaque density gradient centrifugation and then cryopreserved in liquid nitrogen vapor phase. Analytical flow cytometry was used to check the purity and quantity of each magnetically sorted T cell population. Genomic DNA was isolated from every sorted fraction and measured by UV absorbance on a Nanodrop 2000c. The sample was memory CD4+ T cells from PBMCs. The cell subset or site label, read with the paper, signifies: CD45RA-negative fraction. This clonotype originated in a man between 18 and 29 years old in good health. Some clones in this sample may be carry-over from other donors' samples.

For the CDR3, the sequence is CASTPGLAANTGELFF. The nucleotide sequence is TGTGCCAGCACCCCAGGACTAGCGGCGAACACCGGGGAGCTGTTTTTT. The chain uses TRBV2 and TRBJ2-2; TRBD2 fits 10 bases in the junction. At the junction V is shortened by 7 bases and J by 0 bases; bases outside the gene matches: 5. CDR1 and CDR2 are read off the germline V gene as SNHLY and FYNNEI. Including the terminal cysteine and phenylalanine, the CDR3 comprises 16 residues. Only CDR3 DNA is held: 48 bases, read in frame from base 1.